Following are 3 T cell receptor beta chains from one sample sequenced in a study of T cell responses to AZD1222 COVID-19 vaccine. Clones were sequenced by immunoSEQ multiplex PCR, and TCRdb holds only the in-frame ones, with some missing. The sample lists fewer than 200,000 clones, approximately 90% occurring once. The starting material was peripheral blood, obtained 28 days after the second AZD1222 dose. The receptor source for this set is an adult who received the AZD1222 COVID-19 vaccine.

J is TRBJ2-5 and V is TRBV21-1; the table's D gene call, TRBD1, was not cross checked with the DNA. TRBV21-1 is a documented pseudogene. The CDR3 is 14 amino acids. CDR3 in DNA: TGTGCCAGCGAGGGGACAGGACTCCAAGAGACCCAGTACTTC. It encodes CASEGTGLQETQYF.

The genes are TRBV6-2 or TRBV6-3 and TRBJ1-1; a weak D match, TRBD1 (6 bases). The V gene lost 6 bases and the J gene lost 1 base, with 15 bases spanning the gap. The CDR3 is 15 residues long. Germline assignment: CDR1 MNHEY and CDR2 SVGEGT. The CDR3: CASSPPDRPNTEAFF. In DNA form, the CDR3 reads TGTGCCAGCAGCCCTCCAGACAGGCCGAACACTGAAGCTTTCTTT.

The chain is built from TRBV4-2 and TRBJ1-1; 11 nucleotides line up with TRBD1. Germline V gene sequence: CDR1 LGHNA, CDR2 YNFKEQ. This CDR3 has 16 amino acids. V shed 4 bases and J 1 base; nucleotides not matched to a gene: 5. Written as DNA, the CDR3 is TGTGCCAGCAGCCGAAAGGGACAGGGGGGGAACACTGAAGCTTTCTTT. It translates to CASSRKGQGGNTEAFF.